This T cell receptor (beta chain) emerged from a study of blood T cell repertoires in COVID-19. CDR3 length: 16 residues. V was clipped by 1 base and J by 4 bases; unmatched bases: 5. Germline V gene sequence: CDR1 SGHVS, CDR2 FNYEAQ. Repertoires were generated with immunoSEQ multiplex PCR, while TCRdb's copy carries only in-frame clones and drops some. The sample records some 200,000 clones, less than 90% being singletons. This TCR was recovered from a woman aged 55-75 years who had recovered from COVID-19. The chain joins TRBV7-6 to TRBJ2-2, with TRBD2 matching over 8 bases. The sample consisted of peripheral blood. The CDR3 coding sequence is TGTGCCAGCAGCTTAGGACTAGCGTTAGCCACCGGGGAGCTGTTTTTT. Amino acid sequence: CASSLGLALATGELFF.